This T cell receptor (beta chain) was captured in a study of radiotherapy plus CTLA-4 blockade in lung cancer. With 4 bases clipped from V and 1 base from J, the junction kept 3 bases outside the gene matches. Germline V lookup: CDR1 LNHDA, CDR2 SQIVND (reference sequence). The CDR3 sequence is 15 residues long. TCRdb keeps only in-frame clones here, not all; method: immunoSEQ multiplex PCR. The sample lists tens of thousands of clones; nearly 90% were seen once. Chemo-refractory metastatic non-small-cell lung cancer patients underwent focal radiation alongside CTLA-4 blockade with ipilimumab. The chain carries TRBV19 and TRBJ2-3; 9 bases are shared with TRBD1. Sequencing used peripheral blood, obtained from a patient treated with radiotherapy plus ipilimumab. The clonotype was recovered from a human donor with non-small cell lung cancer whose response to radiotherapy plus ipilimumab could not be evaluated. DNA for the CDR3: TGTGCCAGTAGTAGATGGACAGGGGGCACAGATACGCAGTATTTT. Translated: CASSRWTGGTDTQYF. The whole variable domain, filled in from reference TRBV19 and TRBJ2-3, reads DGGITQSPKYLFRKEGQNVTLSCEQNLNHDAMYWYRQDPGQGLRLIYYSQIVNDFQKGDIAEGYSVSREKKESFPLTVTSAQKNPTAFYLCASSRWTGGTDTQYFGPGTRLTVL.